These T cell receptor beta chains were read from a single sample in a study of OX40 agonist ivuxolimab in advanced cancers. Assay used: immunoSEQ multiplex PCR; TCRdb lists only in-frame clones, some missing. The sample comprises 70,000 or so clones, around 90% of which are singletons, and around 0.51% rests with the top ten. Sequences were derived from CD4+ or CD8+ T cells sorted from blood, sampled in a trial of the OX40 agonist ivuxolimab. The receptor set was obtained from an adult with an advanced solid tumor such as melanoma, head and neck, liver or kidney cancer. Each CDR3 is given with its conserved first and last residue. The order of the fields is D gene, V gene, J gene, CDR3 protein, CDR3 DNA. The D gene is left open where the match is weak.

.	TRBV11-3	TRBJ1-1	CASSLNRVNTEAFF	TGTGCCAGCAGCTTAAACAGGGTGAACACTGAAGCTTTCTTT
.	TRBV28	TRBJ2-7	CASSFELHYEQYF	TGTGCCAGCAGTTTCGAGCTGCACTACGAGCAGTACTTC
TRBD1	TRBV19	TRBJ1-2	CASSRSPTGGDGYTF	TGTGCCAGTAGCCGCTCCCCCACAGGGGGCGACGGCTACACCTTC
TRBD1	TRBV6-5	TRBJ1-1	CASRPPGGRNTEAFF	TGTGCCAGCAGACCCCCAGGGGGTCGAAACACTGAAGCTTTCTTT
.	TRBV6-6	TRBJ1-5	CASSYGGQDNQPQHF	TGTGCCAGCAGTTACGGGGGGCAGGACAATCAGCCCCAGCATTTT
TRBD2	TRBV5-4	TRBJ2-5	CASSLYTSGRAETQYF	TGTGCCAGCAGCTTATACACTAGCGGGAGGGCAGAGACCCAGTACTTC
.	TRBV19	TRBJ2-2	CASINRVNTGELFF	TGTGCCAGTATCAACAGGGTGAACACCGGGGAGCTGTTTTTT
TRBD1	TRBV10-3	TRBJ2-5	CAISSTGEETQYF	TGTGCCATCAGCTCGACAGGGGAAGAGACCCAGTACTTC
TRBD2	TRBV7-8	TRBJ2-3	CASSLTSGRTDTQYF	TGTGCCAGCAGCCTGACTAGCGGGAGAACAGATACGCAGTATTTT
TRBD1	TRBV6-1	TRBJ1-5	CASSAQGGDGSGPQHF	TGTGCCAGCAGTGCTCAGGGGGGTGACGGGAGTGGGCCCCAGCATTTT
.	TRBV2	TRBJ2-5	CASRAPAQDIIDF	TGTGCCAGCAGGGCGCCAGCGCAGGACATAATCGACTTC
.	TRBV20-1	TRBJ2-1	CSASSYNEQFF	TGCAGTGCTAGTTCCTACAATGAGCAGTTCTTC
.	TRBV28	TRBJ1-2	CASKVSGDVGYTF	TGTGCCAGCAAGGTGTCGGGGGACGTCGGCTACACCTTC
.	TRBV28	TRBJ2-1	CASASYEQFF	TGTGCCAGCGCGTCTTATGAGCAGTTCTTC
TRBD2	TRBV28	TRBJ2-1	CASSGTSGVAYNEQFF	TGTGCCAGCAGTGGGACTAGCGGGGTTGCCTACAATGAGCAGTTCTTC